This T cell receptor (beta chain) was identified during a study of shared clonotypes between healthy human individuals. The CDR3 extends over 13 amino acids. The V gene end was trimmed by 3 bases and the J gene end by 6 bases; junction bases not matched to a gene: 5. Germline loops: CDR1 SGHRS, CDR2 YFSETQ. Sequencing was performed with immunoSEQ multiplex PCR; in TCRdb, only in-frame clones are kept and a portion is missing. The sample has roughly 1.4 million clones, 97% to 99% seen once; the top ten hold approximately 0.4%. The sample was naive CD4+ T cells sorted from blood. Subset described: CD45RA+ positively selected. The chain carries TRBV5-1 and TRBJ1-2; 7 positions agree with TRBD1. This receptor was taken from a young man in good health. The CDR3 spells CASSYRQGNGYTF. The DNA for the CDR3 is TGCGCCAGCAGCTACCGACAGGGCAATGGCTACACCTTC. Full variable domain (missing parts from reference TRBV5-1 and TRBJ1-2): KAGVTQTPRYLIKTRGQQVTLSCSPISGHRSVSWYQQTPGQGLQFLFEYFSETQRNKGNFPGRFSGRQFSNSRSEMNVSTLELGDSALYLCASSYRQGNGYTFGSGTRLTVV.